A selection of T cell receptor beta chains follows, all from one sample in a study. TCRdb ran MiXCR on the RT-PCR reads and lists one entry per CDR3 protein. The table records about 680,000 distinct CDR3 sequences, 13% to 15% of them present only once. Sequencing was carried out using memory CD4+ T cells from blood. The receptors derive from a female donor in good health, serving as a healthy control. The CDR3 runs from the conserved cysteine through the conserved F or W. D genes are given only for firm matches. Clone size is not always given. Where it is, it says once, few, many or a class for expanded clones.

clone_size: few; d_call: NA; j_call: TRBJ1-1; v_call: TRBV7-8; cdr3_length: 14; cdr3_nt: TGTGCCAGCAGCTTATCGAGACAGATCACTGAAGCTTTCTTT; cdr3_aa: CASSLSRQITEAFF
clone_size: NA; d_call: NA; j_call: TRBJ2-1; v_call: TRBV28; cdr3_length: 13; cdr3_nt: TGTGCCAGCAGTCGCGTGCCGGGCTCAGAGCAGTTCTTC; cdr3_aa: CASSRVPGSEQFF
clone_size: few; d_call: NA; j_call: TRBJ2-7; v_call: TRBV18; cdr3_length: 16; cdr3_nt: TGTGCCAGCTCACCGACGACGGCAGGGAATGGCAACGAGCAGTACTTC; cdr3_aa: CASSPTTAGNGNEQYF
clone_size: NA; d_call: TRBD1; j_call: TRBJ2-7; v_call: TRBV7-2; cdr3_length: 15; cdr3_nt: TGTGCCAGCAGTCTTCGGGACAGGGGGGACTACGAGCAGTACTTC; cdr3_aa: CASSLRDRGDYEQYF
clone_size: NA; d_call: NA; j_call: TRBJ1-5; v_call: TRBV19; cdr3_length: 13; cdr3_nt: TGTGCCAGTAGTATATCTAGCAATCAGCCCCAGCATTTT; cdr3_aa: CASSISSNQPQHF
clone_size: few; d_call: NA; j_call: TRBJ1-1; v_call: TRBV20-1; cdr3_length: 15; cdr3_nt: TGCAGTGCTCCCGGTTTTGGACGGTCGAACACTGAAGCTTTCTTT; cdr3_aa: CSAPGFGRSNTEAFF
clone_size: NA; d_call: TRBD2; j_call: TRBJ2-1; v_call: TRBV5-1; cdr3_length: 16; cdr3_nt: TGCGCCAGCAGCTTGGTGGCTAGCGGGCTCTACAATGAGCAGTTCTTC; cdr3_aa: CASSLVASGLYNEQFF
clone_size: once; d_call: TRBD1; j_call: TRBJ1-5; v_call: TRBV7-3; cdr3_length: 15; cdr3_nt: TGTGCCAGCAGCTTCGAGACAGGGCGCAATCAGCCCCAGCATTTT; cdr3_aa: CASSFETGRNQPQHF
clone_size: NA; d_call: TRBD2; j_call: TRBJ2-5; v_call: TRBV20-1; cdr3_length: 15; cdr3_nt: TGCAGTGCTAGCGAGCTAGCGGGAGGGCAAGAGACCCAGTACTTC; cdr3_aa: CSASELAGGQETQYF
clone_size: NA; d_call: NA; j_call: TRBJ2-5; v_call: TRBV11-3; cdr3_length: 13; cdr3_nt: TGTGCCAGCAGCCTAGAAGGGGGGAAGACCCAGTACTTC; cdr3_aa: CASSLEGGKTQYF
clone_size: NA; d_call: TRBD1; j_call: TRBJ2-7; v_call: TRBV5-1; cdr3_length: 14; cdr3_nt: TGCGCCAGCACCGTGACAGGGGGTCCCTACGAGCAGTACTTC; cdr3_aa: CASTVTGGPYEQYF
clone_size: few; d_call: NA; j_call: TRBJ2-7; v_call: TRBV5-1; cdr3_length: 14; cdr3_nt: TGCGCCAGCAGCTTCGGCAGGGACCCCTACGAGCAGTACTTC; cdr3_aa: CASSFGRDPYEQYF
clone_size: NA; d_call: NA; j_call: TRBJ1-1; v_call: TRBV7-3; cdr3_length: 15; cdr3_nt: TGTGCCAGCAGCCAACAAGGGGTCACGGGTACTGAAGCTTTCTTT; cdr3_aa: CASSQQGVTGTEAFF
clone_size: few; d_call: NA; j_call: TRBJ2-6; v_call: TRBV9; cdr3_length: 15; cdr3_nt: TGTGCCAGCAGCGCTGTTGGGTCTGGGGCCAACGTCCTGACTTTC; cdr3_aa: CASSAVGSGANVLTF
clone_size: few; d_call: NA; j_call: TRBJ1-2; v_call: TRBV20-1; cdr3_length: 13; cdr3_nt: TGCAGTGCTAGAGCAGCGGGACAAAGTATCTACACCTTC; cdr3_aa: CSARAAGQSIYTF
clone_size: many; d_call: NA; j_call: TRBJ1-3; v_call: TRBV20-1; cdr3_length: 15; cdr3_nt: TGCAGTGCTAGAGATACCGAAGGGGCTGGAAACACCATATATTTT; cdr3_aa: CSARDTEGAGNTIYF
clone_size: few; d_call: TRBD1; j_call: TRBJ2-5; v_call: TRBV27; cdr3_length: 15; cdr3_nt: TGTGCCAGCAGCCCCAAGACAGGGATTGGGAAGACCCAGTACTTC; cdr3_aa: CASSPKTGIGKTQYF
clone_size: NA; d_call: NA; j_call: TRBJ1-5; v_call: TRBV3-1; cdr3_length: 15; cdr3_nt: TGTGCCAGCAGCCAAGATGTCGGGCCCAATCAGCCCCAGCATTTT; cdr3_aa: CASSQDVGPNQPQHF
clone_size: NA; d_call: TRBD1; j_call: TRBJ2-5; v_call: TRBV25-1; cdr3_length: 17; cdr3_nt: TGTGCCAGCAGTGAGTTTGGGACAGGGCCAAGACAAGAGACCCAGTACTTC; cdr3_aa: CASSEFGTGPRQETQYF
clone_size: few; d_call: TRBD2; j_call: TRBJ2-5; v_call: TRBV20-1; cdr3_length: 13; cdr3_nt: TGCAGTGCCTCCCCTAGCGGTCGAGGGTCCCAGTACTTC; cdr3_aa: CSASPSGRGSQYF
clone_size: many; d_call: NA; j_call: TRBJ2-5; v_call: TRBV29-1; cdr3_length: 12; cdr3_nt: TGCAGCGGGGTTCTGGGCGGGGAGACCCAGTACTTC; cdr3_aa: CSGVLGGETQYF
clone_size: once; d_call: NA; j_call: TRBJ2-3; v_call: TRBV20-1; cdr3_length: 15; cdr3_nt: TGCAGTGCTAGAGTAAGAGCGGAATACACAGATACGCAGTATTTT; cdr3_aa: CSARVRAEYTDTQYF
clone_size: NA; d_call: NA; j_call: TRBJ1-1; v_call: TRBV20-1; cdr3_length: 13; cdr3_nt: TGCAGTGCTGGGGCGGGAGCCAACACTGAAGCTTTCTTT; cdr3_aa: CSAGAGANTEAFF
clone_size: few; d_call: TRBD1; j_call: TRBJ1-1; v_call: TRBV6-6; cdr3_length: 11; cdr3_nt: TGTGCCAGCAGTGACAGGGGGTTCGCTTTCTTT; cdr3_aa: CASSDRGFAFF
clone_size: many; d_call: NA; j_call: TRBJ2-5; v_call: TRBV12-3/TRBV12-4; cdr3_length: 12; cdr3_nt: TGTGCCAGCAGTTTCGGGGGTGAGACCCAGTACTTC; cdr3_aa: CASSFGGETQYF
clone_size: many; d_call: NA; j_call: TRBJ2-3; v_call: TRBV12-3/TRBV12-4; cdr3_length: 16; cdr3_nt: TGTGCCAGCAACACCCTGAGGCGGGGGCACACAGATACGCAGTATTTT; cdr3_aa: CASNTLRRGHTDTQYF
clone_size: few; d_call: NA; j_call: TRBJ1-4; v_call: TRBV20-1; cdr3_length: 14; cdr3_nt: TGCAGTGCTATAGTGGCAGGCGGGAATGAAAAACTGTTTTTT; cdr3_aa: CSAIVAGGNEKLFF
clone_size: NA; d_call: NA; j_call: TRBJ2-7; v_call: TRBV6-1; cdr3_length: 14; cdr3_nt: TGTGCCAGCAGTGGGGCTAGCGCATACTACGAGCAGTACTTC; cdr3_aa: CASSGASAYYEQYF
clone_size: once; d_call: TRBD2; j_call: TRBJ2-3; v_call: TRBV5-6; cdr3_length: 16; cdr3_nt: TGTGCCAGCAGCCCCTCAGGGGCGGGGGGTACAGATACGCAGTATTTT; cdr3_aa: CASSPSGAGGTDTQYF
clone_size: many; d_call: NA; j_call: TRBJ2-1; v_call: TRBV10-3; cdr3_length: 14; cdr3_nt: TGTGCCATCAGTGATGGACAGTCATACAATGAGCAGTTCTTC; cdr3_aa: CAISDGQSYNEQFF
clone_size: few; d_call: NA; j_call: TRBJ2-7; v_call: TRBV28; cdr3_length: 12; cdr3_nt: TGTGCCAGCTGCAGTTATATCGGGGAGCAGTACTTC; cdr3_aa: CASCSYIGEQYF
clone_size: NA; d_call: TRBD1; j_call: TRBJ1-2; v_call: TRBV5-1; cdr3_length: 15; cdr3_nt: TGCGCCAGCAGCTTGGTGAAGGGGGCGGACTATGGCTACACCTTC; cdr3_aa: CASSLVKGADYGYTF
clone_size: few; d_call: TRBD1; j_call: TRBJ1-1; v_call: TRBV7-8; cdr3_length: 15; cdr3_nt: TGTGCCAGCAGCCCGAGGGACAGGTTGGACACTGAAGCTTTCTTT; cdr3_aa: CASSPRDRLDTEAFF
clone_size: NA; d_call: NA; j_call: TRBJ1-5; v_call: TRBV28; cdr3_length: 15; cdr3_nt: TGTGCCAGCAGAGACGAGGGGAGAAGCAATCAGCCCCAGCATTTT; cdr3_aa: CASRDEGRSNQPQHF
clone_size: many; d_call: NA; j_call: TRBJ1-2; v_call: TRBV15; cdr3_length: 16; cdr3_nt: TGTGCCACCAGCAGATCGCGGTGGGGAGAGGAATATGGCTACACCTTC; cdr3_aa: CATSRSRWGEEYGYTF
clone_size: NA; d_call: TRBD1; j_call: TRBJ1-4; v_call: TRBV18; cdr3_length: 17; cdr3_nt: TGTGCCAGCTCATTCATCGGGACAGGGGCGAGTAATGAAAAACTGTTTTTT; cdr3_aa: CASSFIGTGASNEKLFF
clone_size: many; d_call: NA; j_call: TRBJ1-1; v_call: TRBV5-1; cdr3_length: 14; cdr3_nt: TGCGCCAGCAGCTTGGGGGACGGGAACACTGAAGCTTTCTTT; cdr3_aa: CASSLGDGNTEAFF